These T cell receptor beta chains were read from a single sample in a study of early T cells in non-severe SARS-CoV-2 infection. From the 5' RACE reads, TCRdb called clonotypes with MiXCR, one entry per CDR3 protein. The sample consists of tens of thousands of distinct CDR3 sequences, 8.5% to 10% of them appearing once. Sequencing was performed on whole blood. The receptors were sampled from an adult who was a healthcare worker with PCR-confirmed SARS-CoV-2 infection or an uninfected control (not recorded which). CDR3s include the opening cysteine and the closing phenylalanine or tryptophan.

J: TRBJ2-7; V: TRBV25-1; CDR3: CASSPQVLSDEQYF
J: TRBJ1-6; V: TRBV13; CDR3: CASSFRTGPLHF
J: TRBJ1-1; V: TRBV5-6; CDR3: CASSLGRRNTEAFF
J: TRBJ2-1; V: TRBV7-2; CDR3: CASSLARGGLAGASSYNEQFF
J: TRBJ2-6; V: TRBV5-4; CDR3: CASSIQIRPSGANVLTF
J: TRBJ2-6; V: TRBV12-5; CDR3: CASGLHTGFESGANVLTF
J: TRBJ1-2; V: TRBV11-2; CDR3: CASSFEGTTYDYGYTF
J: TRBJ2-5; V: TRBV25-1; CDR3: CASSEYKTGAQETQYF
J: TRBJ1-1; V: TRBV11-2; CDR3: CASSFDRGSGTEAFF
J: TRBJ2-7; V: TRBV7-9; CDR3: CASSATGATYEQYF
J: TRBJ2-5; V: TRBV9; CDR3: CASSRALQETQYF
J: TRBJ2-5; V: TRBV12-3/TRBV12-4; CDR3: CASSLGLETQYF
J: TRBJ1-4; V: TRBV7-9; CDR3: CASSLVSVKLNEKLFF
J: TRBJ2-7; V: TRBV2; CDR3: CASSDFVDEQYF
J: TRBJ1-3; V: TRBV20-1; CDR3: CSATSGSDGNTIYF
J: TRBJ1-5; V: TRBV6-6; CDR3: CASRMTGRDQPQHF
J: TRBJ2-3; V: TRBV3-1; CDR3: CASSQATGTSEDTDTQYF
J: TRBJ1-2; V: TRBV12-3/TRBV12-4; CDR3: CASSPNRDGVSTF
J: TRBJ1-2; V: TRBV7-9; CDR3: CASSLAFYPGNYGYTF
J: TRBJ2-1; V: TRBV30; CDR3: CAWSVTSGGYNEQFF
J: TRBJ2-5; V: TRBV7-2; CDR3: CASSPSGRQETQYF
J: TRBJ1-5; V: TRBV19; CDR3: CASAGDRILLNNRNQPQHF
J: TRBJ2-1; V: TRBV6-2/TRBV6-3; CDR3: CASSDNRLAGGPGNEQFF
J: TRBJ1-2; V: TRBV24-1; CDR3: CATSDFGRGQSYGYTF
J: TRBJ1-1; V: TRBV6-6; CDR3: CASSYSSGMGGAEAFF
J: TRBJ1-2; V: TRBV18; CDR3: CASSPPGRVRDGYTF
J: TRBJ1-5; V: TRBV7-3; CDR3: CASSLTRDQPQHF
J: TRBJ1-4; V: TRBV11-2; CDR3: CASSLPDAGSFGKLFF
J: TRBJ2-6; V: TRBV7-3; CDR3: CASSPGGPGANVLTF
J: TRBJ2-1; V: TRBV7-2; CDR3: CASSLESETYNEQFF
J: TRBJ2-2; V: TRBV7-2; CDR3: CASSVTSGGHTGELFF
J: TRBJ1-1; V: TRBV29-1; CDR3: CSVERTGGRLENTEAFF
J: TRBJ2-1; V: TRBV6-8; CDR3: CASSPRGGNEQFF
J: TRBJ1-1; V: TRBV5-1; CDR3: CASSLSLSGTADTEAFF
J: TRBJ2-3; V: TRBV2; CDR3: CASSDGTGYTDTQYF
J: TRBJ2-7; V: TRBV6-6; CDR3: CASSYTRRLEYF
J: TRBJ1-5; V: TRBV6-2/TRBV6-3; CDR3: CASSYGGGEKPQHF
J: TRBJ2-7; V: TRBV6-2/TRBV6-3; CDR3: CASSKTGDRNYEQYF
J: TRBJ1-1; V: TRBV6-5; CDR3: CASSYFDSNTEAFF
J: TRBJ2-3; V: TRBV13; CDR3: CASRRRAQGADTQYF
J: TRBJ1-1; V: TRBV29-1; CDR3: CSVGGRLSTEAFF
J: TRBJ2-7; V: TRBV7-9; CDR3: CASSSRPGSSYEQYF
J: TRBJ2-2; V: TRBV7-9; CDR3: CASSEREGRTGELFF
J: TRBJ1-2; V: TRBV7-2; CDR3: CASSPPTVNYGYTF
J: TRBJ2-5; V: TRBV7-2; CDR3: CASVLWIRDTQETQYF
J: TRBJ1-3; V: TRBV9; CDR3: CASSVGPGNTIYF
J: TRBJ2-1; V: TRBV7-3; CDR3: CASSQGLAGADEQFF
J: TRBJ1-6; V: TRBV20-1; CDR3: CSAARQGDNSPLHF
J: TRBJ2-1; V: TRBV6-1; CDR3: CASKTTSGRYNEQFF
J: TRBJ1-2; V: TRBV7-2; CDR3: CASSLQGMNYTF
J: TRBJ2-2; V: TRBV6-5; CDR3: CASNRAGELFF
J: TRBJ1-6; V: TRBV5-4; CDR3: CASSPDTNYYNSPLHF
J: TRBJ1-1; V: TRBV2; CDR3: CASTIRAEAFF
J: TRBJ2-4; V: TRBV7-9; CDR3: CASSLSGAIAKNIQYF
J: TRBJ2-3; V: TRBV2; CDR3: CASSFTSRSTDTQYF
J: TRBJ2-3; V: TRBV6-4; CDR3: CASSARGLAGDTDTQYF
J: TRBJ1-5; V: TRBV12-3/TRBV12-4; CDR3: CASSLTGDNQLQHF
J: TRBJ2-7; V: TRBV20-1; CDR3: CSASRRQTPSYEQYF
J: TRBJ2-4; V: TRBV19; CDR3: CASSIVDREAKNIQYF
J: TRBJ1-1; V: TRBV18; CDR3: CASARDRGEVTEAFF